The 28 T cell receptor beta chains listed next were all sequenced from one sample in a study of early stage breast cancer tumors. Clones were read by immunoSEQ multiplex PCR, and TCRdb kept only the in-frame ones, dropping some. The sample lists roughly 57,000 clones, 90% to 95% occurring once. Input material: blood. The source of these receptors is a person aged 70 to 85 with breast cancer.

A note on this clone: This sample also contains other DNA sequences that code for the same CDR3. The chain joins TRBV5-1 to TRBJ2-5; 14 bases fit TRBD2. V was pared by 0 bases and J by 5 bases, with 3 bases of the junction left unmatched. This CDR3 has 16 residues. CDR1 SGHRS and CDR2 YFSETQ come from the germline V gene. Here the CDR3 reads CASSLGLAGGRETQYF. CDR3 coding DNA: TGCGCCAGCAGCTTGGGACTAGCGGGAGGGAGGGAGACCCAGTACTTC.

The J gene is TRBJ2-7, the V gene TRBV2, with 7 bases fitting TRBD2. The CDR3 loop spans 15 amino acids. Germline V lookup: CDR1 SNHLY, CDR2 FYNNEI. Losses at the gene ends were 2 bases for V and 5 bases for J; bases not matched to a gene: 9. The CDR3 here is CASSEFRSSGNEQYF. CDR3 in DNA: TGTGCCAGCAGTGAATTTCGGTCTAGCGGAAACGAGCAGTACTTC.

CDR3 sequence: CASNYGRTINQPQHF. DNA of the CDR3: TGTGCCAGTAATTATGGGCGCACGATCAATCAGCCCCAGCATTTT. The chain uses TRBV19 and TRBJ1-5; D ambiguous. The CDR3 is made up of 15 amino acids. Trimming took 7 bases from V and 3 from J, leaving 16 bases between them. Germline values: CDR1 LNHDA, CDR2 SQIVND (reference sequence).

The rearrangement uses TRBV5-1 and TRBJ2-7, with TRBD2 matching 14 bases. From germline, CDR1 is SGHRS and CDR2 YFSETQ. The ends lost 4 bases at V and 3 bases at J; junction bases unmatched: 9. The CDR3 is 17 residues long. CDR3 protein: CASSQGLAGGTVYEQYF. CDR3 nucleotide sequence: TGCGCCAGCAGCCAAGGACTAGCGGGGGGTACTGTCTACGAGCAGTACTTC.

Regarding this clone: One junction end disagrees with the germline gene, perhaps due to a read error. The chain joins TRBV18 to TRBJ2-5; D unresolved. Germline V CDR1 and CDR2: KGHSH, LQKENI. CDR3 size: 11 residues. This CDR3 reads CASSPAEIQYF. Here the CDR3 DNA reads TGTGCCAGCTCACCGGCGGAGATCCAGTACTTC.

V gene TRBV9 combines with J gene TRBJ1-4; D uncertain. V lost 0 bases and J 8 bases, leaving 8 bases between the germline ends. Germline-derived CDR1 and CDR2 are SGDLS and YYNGEE. This CDR3 spans 13 amino acids. The CDR3 DNA sequence: TGTGCCAGCAGCGTAGGGAGCTGGGAAAAACTGTTTTTT. Encoded protein: CASSVGSWEKLFF.

The chain combines TRBV6-5 with TRBJ1-2, with D possibly matching TRBD1 (5 bases). This CDR3 has 14 residues. V was cut by 5 bases and J by 4 bases, with 14 bases left in between. Germline V gene sequence: CDR1 MNHEY, CDR2 SVGAGI. The CDR3 DNA is TGTGCCAGCAGTCGGGGGGGGACGATCTATGGCTACACCTTC. Translating it yields CASSRGGTIYGYTF.

The chain links TRBV11-3 to TRBJ2-2; 7 nucleotides agree with TRBD1. J gave up 3 bases and V 4 bases, and 5 bases lay outside the gene matches. CDR1 is SGHNT, CDR2 YENEEA, per germline. The CDR3 totals 15 residues. The CDR3 bases are TGTGCCAGCAGCTCGCGACAGGGAGACACCGGGGAGCTGTTTTTT. Encoded protein: CASSSRQGDTGELFF.

This chain joins TRBV5-5 and TRBJ2-1; D is possibly TRBD2 (6 bases). This CDR3 has 13 residues. V lost 5 bases and J lost 8, with 14 bases in between. Germline CDR1 reads SGHKS; CDR2 reads YYEKEE (reference sequence). As DNA, the CDR3 is TGTGCCAGCAGTACCCTAGCGTTCGATGAGCAGTTCTTC. The encoded protein is CASSTLAFDEQFF.

V is TRBV6-5 and J is TRBJ1-1, with TRBD1 matching 7 bases. The CDR3 spans 15 residues. Per germline, CDR1 MNHEY and CDR2 SVGAGI. J gave up 5 bases and V 2 bases, and 8 bases lay outside the gene matches. CDR3 DNA sequence: TGTGCCAGCAGTTACGAGGGGGCGGGAGGGACTGAAGCTTTCTTT. This gives the protein CASSYEGAGGTEAFF.

This chain connects TRBV27 to TRBJ2-3, with D unclear. This CDR3 contains 16 residues. V was pared by 3 bases and J by 6 bases, with 19 bases between. Per the germline V gene, CDR1 is MNHEY and CDR2 is SMNVEV (reference sequence). DNA of the CDR3: TGTGCCAGCAGTTTCTCCCCGGCAGGCCCAGTCGATACGCAGTATTTT. This sequence encodes CASSFSPAGPVDTQYF.

The V call is TRBV19, the J call TRBJ2-6; 8 nucleotides agree with TRBD1. J lost 2 bases, V lost 11 bases, and 14 bases had no gene match. The CDR3 runs to 17 residues. The germline V gene has CDR1 LNHDA and CDR2 SQIVND (reference sequence). CDR3 region: CASYWGQAAAGANVLTF. In DNA, the CDR3 is TGTGCCTCCTACTGGGGACAGGCAGCTGCTGGGGCCAACGTCCTGACTTTC.

V and J are TRBV7-2 and TRBJ1-1; D is ambiguous. With 0 bases removed from V and 1 base from J, the gap between germline ends came to 12 bases. This CDR3 is built from 16 residues. Germline V gene data show CDR1 as SGHTA and CDR2 as FQGNSA. CDR3 DNA: TGTGCCAGCAGCTTAGCGTTTATTTCGGGGAACACTGAAGCTTTCTTT. Translating gives CASSLAFISGNTEAFF.

This chain uses TRBV5-1 with TRBJ2-1; TRBD2 matches at 9 bases. The CDR3 totals 17 residues. CDR1 and CDR2 (germline): SGHRS, YFSETQ. V gave up 2 bases and J gave up 6 bases; unmatched junction bases: 12. For the CDR3, the DNA is TGCGCCAGCAGCTTATCCTTAGCGGGAGCTCAGATCAATGAGCAGTTCTTC. Translating it yields CASSLSLAGAQINEQFF.

The chain combines TRBV7-8 with TRBJ1-6; D gene ambiguous. CDR3 size: 13 residues. Trimming removed 8 bases from V and 7 bases from J, with 12 bases in between. Germline V gene data show CDR1 as SGHVS and CDR2 as FQNEAQ. CDR3 in amino acids: CASGRLENSPLHF. CDR3 in DNA: TGTGCCAGCGGAAGACTGGAGAATTCACCCCTCCACTTT.

This chain connects TRBV7-9 to TRBJ1-4; 8 bases map to TRBD1. The CDR3 has 16 amino acids. Losses at the gene ends were 0 bases for V and 7 bases for J; bases not matched to a gene: 7. Germline values: CDR1 SEHNR, CDR2 FQNEAQ (reference sequence). Here the CDR3 DNA reads TGTGCCAGCAGCTTAGCGGCGCGACAGGGGAGTGAAAAACTGTTTTTT. It codes for CASSLAARQGSEKLFF.

This chain uses TRBV7-9 with TRBJ2-7, with 7 bases that match TRBD1. The junction had 6 bases not matched to a gene; V was cut back by 5 bases and J by 5 bases. The CDR3 totals 13 residues. CDR1 and CDR2 from the germline V gene are SEHNR and FQNEAQ (reference sequence). As DNA, the CDR3 is TGTGCCAGCAGCAAAACAGGGGAACACGAGCAGTACTTC. Translating gives CASSKTGEHEQYF.

A single count supports this clone. The V gene is TRBV19, the J gene TRBJ2-2; 10 nucleotides match TRBD2. V trimming: 5 bases; J trimming: 4 bases; junction bases outside the gene matches: 7. Germline CDR1 LNHDA, CDR2 SQIVND (reference sequence). CDR3 size: 16 residues. CDR3 loop: CASSPQAGGVTGELFF. The CDR3 DNA is TGTGCCAGTAGTCCCCAAGCGGGAGGGGTCACCGGGGAGCTGTTTTTT.

The rearrangement joins TRBV6-5 to TRBJ2-1; D unresolved. Trimming shortened V by 2 bases and J by 3 bases, and 8 bases separated the two germline ends. Germline loops: CDR1 MNHEY, CDR2 SVGAGI. The CDR3 extends over 14 amino acids. The CDR3 protein is CASSYEVGYNEQFF. DNA for the CDR3: TGTGCCAGCAGTTACGAGGTAGGCTACAATGAGCAGTTCTTC.

This clone was seen a single time. The V gene is TRBV25-1, the J gene TRBJ1-2; 7 positions match TRBD1. There are 14 residues in the CDR3. V trimming: 3 bases; J trimming: 6 bases; junction bases outside the gene matches: 7. The germline V gene encodes CDR1 MGHDK and CDR2 SYGVNS. The CDR3 region has the DNA TGTGCCAGCAGTGAGGAAGGGGGCGTCAATGGCTACACCTTC. Translation: CASSEEGGVNGYTF.

This clone was seen just once. The chain employs TRBV2 and TRBJ1-5; D is ambiguous. Germline V gives CDR1 SNHLY, CDR2 FYNNEI. Between the trimmed V and J ends, which lost 6 bases and 4 bases, there was a span of 13 bases. This CDR3 has 14 amino acids. CDR3 sequence: CASSGQADNQPQHF. CDR3 nucleotide sequence: TGTGCCAGCAGCGGCCAGGCCGATAATCAGCCCCAGCATTTT.

This clone has only a few counts. The gene calls are TRBV9 and TRBJ2-1; 11 nucleotides line up with TRBD2. Trimming removed 4 bases from V and 4 bases from J; junction bases left unmatched: 7. Germline V gene data show CDR1 as SGDLS and CDR2 as YYNGEE. The CDR3 runs to 16 residues. CDR3 in DNA: TGTGCCAGCAGCTTTCTAGCGGGGGGCCTTTACAATGAGCAGTTCTTC. Translation: CASSFLAGGLYNEQFF.

The V and J genes are TRBV5-6 and TRBJ2-3; 9 nucleotides line up with TRBD1. The CDR3 covers 14 residues. Trimming at V came to 7 bases and at J to 3 bases, leaving 6 bases not matched to a gene. Germline lookup yields CDR1 SGHDT and CDR2 YYEEEE. CDR3: CASGTTGGTDTQYF. The DNA of the CDR3 is TGTGCCAGCGGAACGACAGGGGGGACAGATACGCAGTATTTT.

The genes are TRBV9 and TRBJ1-2; D unclear. Per the germline V gene, CDR1 is SGDLS and CDR2 is YYNGEE. This CDR3 is 16 amino acids long. Trimming cost V 0 bases and J 0 bases, with 12 bases left between them. The CDR3 loop reads CASSVGGGNPNYGYTF. The CDR3 coding sequence is TGTGCCAGCAGCGTAGGAGGCGGGAACCCTAACTATGGCTACACCTTC.

The rearrangement joins TRBV6-6 to TRBJ1-5; D is possibly TRBD1 (5 bases). This CDR3 contains 13 residues. CDR1 and CDR2 from the germline V gene are MNHNY and SVGAGI (reference sequence). V gave up 3 bases and J gave up 4 bases, with 7 bases separating them. The CDR3: CASSYPGNQPQHF. The CDR3, as DNA: TGTGCCAGCAGTTATCCAGGGAATCAGCCCCAGCATTTT.

The V call is TRBV21-1, the J call TRBJ2-3; whether TRBD2, the table's D call, matches the DNA was not checked. TRBV21-1 is a documented pseudogene. The CDR3 contains 14 residues. The CDR3 is CASVFAGNTDTQYF. DNA of the CDR3: TGTGCCAGCGTGTTCGCGGGAAACACAGATACGCAGTATTTT.

This sequence joins TRBV11-2 and TRBJ1-4; possibly TRBD1 for D (5 bases). V lost 5 bases and J lost 0, with 19 bases in between. In germline, CDR1 is SGHAT, CDR2 FQNNGV. CDR3 length: 18 amino acids. The CDR3 DNA follows: TGTGCCAGCAGCCCGGGAGGGTACAGGATAGCAACTAATGAAAAACTGTTTTTT. Amino acid sequence: CASSPGGYRIATNEKLFF. Looking up the rest from reference TRBV11-2 and TRBJ1-4 gives the full variable domain: EAGVAQSPRYKIIEKRQSVAFWCNPISGHATLYWYQQILGQGPKLLIQFQNNGVVDDSQLPKDRFSAERLKGVDSTLKIQPAKLEDSAVYLCASSPGGYRIATNEKLFFGSGTQLSVL.

The V call is TRBV19, the J call TRBJ1-4; 9 bases fit TRBD1. Germline loops: CDR1 LNHDA, CDR2 SQIVND (reference sequence). The CDR3 sequence is 13 residues long. The trim removed 6 bases at V and 7 bases at J, leaving 3 bases unmatched. The CDR3 DNA reads as TGTGCCAGTAGGAGGACAGGGGTTGAAAAACTGTTTTTT. Its translation: CASRRTGVEKLFF. The whole variable domain, remainder taken from reference TRBV19 and TRBJ1-4, is DGGITQSPKYLFRKEGQNVTLSCEQNLNHDAMYWYRQDPGQGLRLIYYSQIVNDFQKGDIAEGYSVSREKKESFPLTVTSAQKNPTAFYLCASRRTGVEKLFFGSGTQLSVL.